The sequence of this T cell receptor beta chain was determined in a study of blood T cell repertoires in COVID-19. Overall study context: The analysed material was cDNA or gDNA that came from T cells, B-cell-depleted T cells, or PBMCs.

CDR1 is SNHLY, CDR2 FYNNEI, per germline. The V and J ends lost 5 bases and 4 bases, in that order; junction bases with no gene match: 4. The CDR3 is 14 residues long. The protocol was immunoSEQ multiplex PCR, while the TCRdb copy is restricted to in-frame clones and leaves out a portion. The repertoire consists of fewer than 90,000 clones, with about 71% occurring once and the leading ten covering 3.5% to 4.5%. Sequencing input: peripheral blood. The origin of this receptor is a woman aged 45 to 65 with acute or convalescent COVID-19. The V call is TRBV2, the J call TRBJ1-4; 7 bases fit TRBD1. The CDR3: CASSRTGFNEKLFF. The CDR3 DNA is TGTGCCAGCAGTAGGACAGGATTTAATGAAAAACTGTTTTTT.